This T cell receptor beta chain was found in a study of blood T cell repertoires in COVID-19. TCRdb keeps only in-frame clones here, not all; method: immunoSEQ multiplex PCR. The sample lists fewer than 120,000 clones; 75% to 80% were seen once. The sequenced sample was peripheral blood. The sequence came from an elderly woman with active or convalescent COVID-19.

CDR3 DNA sequence: TGTGCCAGCAAGGGACTTGGCAATGAGCAGTTCTTC. Its translation is CASKGLGNEQFF. The rearrangement uses TRBV12-3 or TRBV12-4 and TRBJ2-1; D possibly corresponds to TRBD2 (6 bases). The length of the CDR3 is 12 residues. V was clipped by 7 bases and J by 6 bases, with 10 bases between them.